What follows are 5 T cell receptor beta chains derived from one specimen sequenced in a study of regulatory T cells in long-lasting Graves disease. Time point meaning: newly diagnosed GD, antithyroid drugs for less than 3 months. PBMCs were the source of the RNA used for TCR sequencing. To make TCR beta libraries, researchers used iRepertoire HTBI primers and Arm-PCR of CDR3 regions. TCRdb re-derived calls from the multiplex PCR reads in MiXCR, one entry per CDR3 protein. The sample has some 600,000 distinct CDR3 sequences, about 15% seen once. The data were also submitted as part of a second study, on T cells in Graves' hyperthyroidism and ophthalmopathy.

The sample in question was peripheral blood mononuclear cells (PBMCs), obtained at new diagnosis, from a patient treated with antithyroid drugs. The origin of the receptors is a man aged 18-30 years with Graves disease.

The chain is built from TRBV2 and TRBJ2-7; 7 nucleotides align to TRBD1. The germline V gene has CDR1 SNHLY and CDR2 FYNNEI. This CDR3 contains 16 residues. The junction had 14 bases not matched to a gene; V was cut back by 6 bases and J by 3 bases. CDR3 region: CASRPRTGNLLYEQYF. CDR3 in DNA: TGTGCCAGCAGGCCGCGGACAGGAAATCTTCTCTACGAGCAGTACTTC.

The CDR3 reads CASSLDRGLTNEKLFF. DNA for the CDR3: TGCGCCAGCAGCCTCGACAGGGGGCTCACTAATGAAAAACTGTTTTTT. The chain employs TRBV4-1 and TRBJ1-4; 10 nucleotides agree with TRBD1. This CDR3 comprises 16 residues. V lost 4 bases to trimming and J lost 2 bases; unmatched junction nucleotides: 4. Germline CDR1 is MGHRA and CDR2 is YSYEKL.

This clonotype was seen more than once but under ten times. The V call is TRBV3-1, the J call TRBJ2-1, with 10 positions matching TRBD2. Germline CDR1 reads LGHDT; CDR2 reads YNNKEL (reference sequence). This CDR3 contains 20 residues. Germline trimming cut 3 bases from V and 2 bases from J; bases unmatched to any gene: 16. CDR3 bases: TGTGCCAGCAGCCACCGTCGGGGCGCTAGCGGGAGAAACGCCTACAATGAGCAGTTCTTC. This gives the protein CASSHRRGASGRNAYNEQFF.

The table lists this clonotype with a few counts. Written as DNA, the CDR3 is TGCGCCAGCCTTGGGGTCGCAGGGGGGAACACTGAAGCTTTCTTT. Its translation: CASLGVAGGNTEAFF. The rearrangement uses TRBV5-1 and TRBJ1-1; 7 nucleotides agree with TRBD1. CDR1 is SGHRS, CDR2 YFSETQ, per germline. This CDR3 region has 15 residues. V trimming: 7 bases; J trimming: 1 base; junction bases outside the gene matches: 10. The whole variable domain, filled in from reference TRBV5-1 and TRBJ1-1, reads KAGVTQTPRYLIKTRGQQVTLSCSPISGHRSVSWYQQTPGQGLQFLFEYFSETQRNKGNFPGRFSGRQFSNSRSEMNVSTLELGDSALYLCASLGVAGGNTEAFFGQGTRLTVV.

This clonotype was detected a few times. The gene calls are TRBV5-6 and TRBJ1-2; D is possibly TRBD1 (6 bases). There are 12 residues in the CDR3. Germline V gene sequence: CDR1 SGHDT, CDR2 YYEEEE. The V end was cut by 4 bases, the J end by 10 bases, with 14 bases between. In nucleotides, the CDR3 is TGTGCCAGCAGCCCGGAGGGGGTACTCTACACCTTC. Translating it yields CASSPEGVLYTF.